This TCR beta chain was obtained from a study of PD-L1 blockade in urothelial cancer. TCRdb's table, derived via immunoSEQ multiplex PCR, lists solely in-frame clones and lacks some. The sample contains about 41,000 clones, roughly 81% of which appear only once. As for time point: peripheral blood 6 weeks after treatment start. Trimming took off 0 bases at V and 0 bases at J, with 10 bases between the two ends. The CDR3 covers 16 residues. Germline CDR1 SGHRS, CDR2 YFSETQ. The sample consisted of PBMCs, taken around atezolizumab (anti-PD-L1) treatment. This chain uses TRBV5-1 with TRBJ1-3; D gene uncertain. The receptor was derived from a man between 70 and 80 years old with urothelial cancer. CDR3 nucleotides: TGCGCCAGCAGCTTGGACAGCCCGAGCTCTGGAAACACCATATATTTT. It is translated as CASSLDSPSSGNTIYF.